This TCR beta chain was sequenced in a study of blood T cell repertoires in COVID-19. The repertoire was sequenced with immunoSEQ multiplex PCR; TCRdb's copy has only in-frame clones and lacks some. The sample includes fewer than 300,000 clones, roughly 88% of them seen just once. Participant age was roughly 18 to 95 years, and participants resided in 25 or so US areas. CDR1 LGHDT and CDR2 YNNKEL come from the germline V gene (reference sequence). V was pared by 3 bases and J by 3 bases, with 12 bases between. The CDR3 consists of 15 residues. The chain is built from TRBV3-1 (or the pseudogene TRBV3-2) and TRBJ1-5, with D perhaps matching TRBD1 (5 bases). The specimen sequenced was PBMCs or T cells enriched from blood (not recorded which). The sequence came from a woman aged 40-49 years with acute COVID-19. This CDR3 reads CASSQTSGHNQPQHF. In DNA, the CDR3 is TGTGCCAGCAGCCAGACGTCAGGGCACAATCAGCCCCAGCATTTT.